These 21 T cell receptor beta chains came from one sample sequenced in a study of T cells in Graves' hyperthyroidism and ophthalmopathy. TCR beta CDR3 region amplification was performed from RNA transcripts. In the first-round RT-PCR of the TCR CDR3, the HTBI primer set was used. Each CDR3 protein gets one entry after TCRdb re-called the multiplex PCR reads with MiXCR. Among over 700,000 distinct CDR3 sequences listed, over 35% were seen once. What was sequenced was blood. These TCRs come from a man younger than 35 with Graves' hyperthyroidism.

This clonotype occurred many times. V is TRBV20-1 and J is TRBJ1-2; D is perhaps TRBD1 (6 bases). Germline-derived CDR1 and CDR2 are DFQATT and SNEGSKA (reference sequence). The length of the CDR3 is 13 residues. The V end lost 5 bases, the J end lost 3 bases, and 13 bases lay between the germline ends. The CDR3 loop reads CSAVTGKDYGYTF. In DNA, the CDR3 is TGCAGTGCTGTAACAGGGAAGGACTATGGCTACACCTTC.

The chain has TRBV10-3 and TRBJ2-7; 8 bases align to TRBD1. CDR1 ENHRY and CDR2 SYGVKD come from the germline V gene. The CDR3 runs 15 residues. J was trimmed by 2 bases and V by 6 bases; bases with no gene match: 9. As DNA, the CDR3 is TGTGCCATCAGAGGAGACAGGGGAAATCCCTACGAGCAGTACTTC. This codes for CAIRGDRGNPYEQYF.

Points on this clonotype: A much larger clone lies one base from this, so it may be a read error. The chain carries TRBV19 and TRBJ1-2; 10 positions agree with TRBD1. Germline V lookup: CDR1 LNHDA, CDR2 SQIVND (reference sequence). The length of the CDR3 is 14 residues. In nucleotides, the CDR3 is TGTGCCAGTAGTGCCGGGACAGGGGAGGAAGGCTACATCTTC. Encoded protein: CASSAGTGEEGYIF. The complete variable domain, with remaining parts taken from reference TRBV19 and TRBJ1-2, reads DGGITQSPKYLFRKEGQNVTLSCEQNLNHDAMYWYRQDPGQGLRLIYYSQIVNDFQKGDIAEGYSVSREKKESFPLTVTSAQKNPTAFYLCASSAGTGEEGYIFGSGTRLTVV.

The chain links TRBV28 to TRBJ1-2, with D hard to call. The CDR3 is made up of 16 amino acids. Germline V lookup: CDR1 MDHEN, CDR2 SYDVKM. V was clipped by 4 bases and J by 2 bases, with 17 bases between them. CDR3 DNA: TGTGCCAGCAGTTACGGTCCAGATCCGTCGAACTATGGCTACACCTTC. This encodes CASSYGPDPSNYGYTF.

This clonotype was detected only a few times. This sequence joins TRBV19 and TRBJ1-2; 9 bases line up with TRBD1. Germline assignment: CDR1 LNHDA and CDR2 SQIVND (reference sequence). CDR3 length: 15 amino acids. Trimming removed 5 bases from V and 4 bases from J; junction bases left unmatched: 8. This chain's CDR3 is CASSVTGGDGYGYTF. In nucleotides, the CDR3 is TGTGCCAGTAGTGTGACAGGGGGGGATGGCTATGGCTACACCTTC. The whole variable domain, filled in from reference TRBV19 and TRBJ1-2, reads DGGITQSPKYLFRKEGQNVTLSCEQNLNHDAMYWYRQDPGQGLRLIYYSQIVNDFQKGDIAEGYSVSREKKESFPLTVTSAQKNPTAFYLCASSVTGGDGYGYTFGSGTRLTVV.

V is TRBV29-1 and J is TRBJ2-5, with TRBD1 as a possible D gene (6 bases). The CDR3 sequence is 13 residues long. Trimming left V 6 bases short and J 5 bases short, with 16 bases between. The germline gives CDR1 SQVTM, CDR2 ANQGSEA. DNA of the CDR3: TGCAGCGTAGGGGACACCCTCGCGGAGACCCAGTACTTC. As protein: CSVGDTLAETQYF.

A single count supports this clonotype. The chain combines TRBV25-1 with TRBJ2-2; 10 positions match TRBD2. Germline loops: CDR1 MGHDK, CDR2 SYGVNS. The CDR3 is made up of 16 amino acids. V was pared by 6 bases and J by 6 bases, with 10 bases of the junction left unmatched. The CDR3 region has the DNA TGTGCCAGCAGCGTAGGAGCGGGAGGGTACGCCGGGGAGCTGTTTTTT. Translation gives CASSVGAGGYAGELFF.

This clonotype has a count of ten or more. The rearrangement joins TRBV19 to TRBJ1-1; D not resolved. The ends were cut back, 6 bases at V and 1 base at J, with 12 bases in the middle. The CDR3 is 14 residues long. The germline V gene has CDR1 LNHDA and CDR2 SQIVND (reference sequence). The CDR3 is CASRTFSGNTEAFF. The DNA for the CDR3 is TGTGCCAGTAGGACTTTTTCGGGGAACACTGAAGCTTTCTTT.

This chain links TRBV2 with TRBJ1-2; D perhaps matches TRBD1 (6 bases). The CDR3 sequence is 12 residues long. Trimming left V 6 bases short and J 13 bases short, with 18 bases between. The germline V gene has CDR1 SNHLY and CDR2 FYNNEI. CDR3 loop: CASSLPGGPRTF. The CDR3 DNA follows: TGTGCCAGCAGCTTACCGGGGGGGCCTCGCACCTTC.

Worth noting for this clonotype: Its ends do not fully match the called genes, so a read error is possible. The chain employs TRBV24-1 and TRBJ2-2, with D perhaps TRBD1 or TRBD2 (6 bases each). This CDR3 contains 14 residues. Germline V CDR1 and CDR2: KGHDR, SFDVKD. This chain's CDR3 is CAPRNRDLTGGLFF. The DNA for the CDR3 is TGTGCCCCAAGAAACAGGGATCTTACCGGGGGGCTGTTTTTT.

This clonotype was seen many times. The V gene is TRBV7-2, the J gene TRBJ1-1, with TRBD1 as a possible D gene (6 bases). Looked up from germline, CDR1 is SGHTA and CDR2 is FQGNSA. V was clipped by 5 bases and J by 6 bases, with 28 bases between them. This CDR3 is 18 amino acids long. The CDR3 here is CASSEPWTATVSGAEAFF. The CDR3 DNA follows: TGTGCCAGCAGCGAGCCCTGGACAGCAACGGTGTCTGGCGCTGAAGCTTTCTTT.

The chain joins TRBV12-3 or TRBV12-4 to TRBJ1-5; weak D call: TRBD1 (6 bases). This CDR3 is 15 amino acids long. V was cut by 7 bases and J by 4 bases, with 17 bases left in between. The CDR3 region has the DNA TGTGCCAGCACCCCCTTCGGGGGGCCTAATCAGCCCCAGCATTTT. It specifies CASTPFGGPNQPQHF.

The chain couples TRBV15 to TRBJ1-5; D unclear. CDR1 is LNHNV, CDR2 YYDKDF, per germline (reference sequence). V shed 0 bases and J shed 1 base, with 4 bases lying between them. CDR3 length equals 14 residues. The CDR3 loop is CATSRDGSNQPQHF. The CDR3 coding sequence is TGTGCCACCAGCAGAGATGGGAGCAATCAGCCCCAGCATTTT.

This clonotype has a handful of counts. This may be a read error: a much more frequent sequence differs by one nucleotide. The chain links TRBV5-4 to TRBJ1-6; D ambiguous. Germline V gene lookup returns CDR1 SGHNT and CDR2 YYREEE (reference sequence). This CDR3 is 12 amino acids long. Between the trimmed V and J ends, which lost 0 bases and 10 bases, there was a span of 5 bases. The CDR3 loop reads CASSLGASPLHF. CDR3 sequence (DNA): TGTGCCAGCAGCTTGGGGGCCTCACCCCTCCACTTT.

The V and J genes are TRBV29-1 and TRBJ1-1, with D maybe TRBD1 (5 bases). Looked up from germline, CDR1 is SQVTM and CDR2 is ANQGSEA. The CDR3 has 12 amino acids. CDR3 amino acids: CTVEPGGTEAFF. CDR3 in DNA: TGCACGGTCGAGCCGGGGGGCACTGAAGCTTTCTTT.

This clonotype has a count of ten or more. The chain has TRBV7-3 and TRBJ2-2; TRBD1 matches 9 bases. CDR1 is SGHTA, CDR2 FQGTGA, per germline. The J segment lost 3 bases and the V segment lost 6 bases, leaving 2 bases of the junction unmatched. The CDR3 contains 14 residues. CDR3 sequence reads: CASRRTGDTGELFF. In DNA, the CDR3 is TGTGCCAGCAGGCGGACAGGGGACACCGGGGAGCTGTTTTTT.

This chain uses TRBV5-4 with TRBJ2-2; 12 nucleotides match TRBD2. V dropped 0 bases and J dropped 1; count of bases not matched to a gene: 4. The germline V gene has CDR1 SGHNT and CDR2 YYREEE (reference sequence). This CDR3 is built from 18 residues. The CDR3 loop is CASSLELAGGRNTGELFF. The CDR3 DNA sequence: TGTGCCAGCAGCTTGGAGCTAGCGGGAGGGCGGAACACCGGGGAGCTGTTTTTT.

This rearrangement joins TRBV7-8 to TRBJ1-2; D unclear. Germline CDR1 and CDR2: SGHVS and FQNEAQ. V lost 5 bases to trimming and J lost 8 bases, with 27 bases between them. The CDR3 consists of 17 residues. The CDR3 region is CASSLKRTDVAVLGYTF. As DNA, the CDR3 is TGTGCCAGCAGCCTGAAACGTACAGATGTTGCGGTTCTAGGCTACACCTTC.

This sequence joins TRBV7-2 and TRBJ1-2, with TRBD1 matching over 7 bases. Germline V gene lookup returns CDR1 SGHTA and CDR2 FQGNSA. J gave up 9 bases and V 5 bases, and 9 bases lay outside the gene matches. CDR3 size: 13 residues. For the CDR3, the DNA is TGTGCCAGCAGCCTTGAAAACAGGGGACGCTACACCTTC. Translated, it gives CASSLENRGRYTF.

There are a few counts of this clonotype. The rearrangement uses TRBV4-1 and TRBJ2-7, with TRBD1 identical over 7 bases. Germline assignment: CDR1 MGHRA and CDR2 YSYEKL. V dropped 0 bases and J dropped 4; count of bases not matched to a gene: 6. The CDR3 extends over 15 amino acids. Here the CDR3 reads CASSQETGSGYEQYF. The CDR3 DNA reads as TGCGCCAGCAGCCAAGAGACAGGGAGTGGGTACGAGCAGTACTTC.

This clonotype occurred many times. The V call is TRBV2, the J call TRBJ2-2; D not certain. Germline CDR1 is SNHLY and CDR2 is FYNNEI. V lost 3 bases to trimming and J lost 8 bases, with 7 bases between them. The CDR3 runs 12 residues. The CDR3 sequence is CASSERPGELFF. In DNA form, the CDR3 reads TGTGCCAGCAGTGAGCGTCCAGGGGAGCTGTTTTTT.